The 32 T cell receptor beta chains presented below share a single source sample, sequenced in a study of T cell responses to AZD1222 COVID-19 vaccine. Measured with immunoSEQ multiplex PCR; TCRdb has only the in-frame clones, and not every one. This sample has about 120,000 clones, with approximately 87% found just once. This specimen was peripheral blood, taken on day 0 of AZD1222 vaccination. These receptors were taken from an adult in good health.

V usage is TRBV27 and J usage is TRBJ2-7; TRBD2 aligns across 8 bases. From germline, CDR1 is MNHEY and CDR2 SMNVEV (reference sequence). The CDR3 loop spans 15 amino acids. Trimming at V came to 5 bases and at J to 2 bases, leaving 8 bases not matched to a gene. The CDR3 protein is CASSPRTSRTYEQYF. The CDR3 DNA follows: TGTGCCAGCAGTCCGCGGACTAGCCGAACCTACGAGCAGTACTTC.

The chain combines TRBV5-1 with TRBJ1-4; perhaps TRBD1 as D (6 bases). The CDR3 covers 14 residues. The germline V gene encodes CDR1 SGHRS and CDR2 YFSETQ. Trimming took off 3 bases at V and 3 bases at J, with 9 bases between the two ends. Here the CDR3 reads CASSYSGANEKLFF. The CDR3 DNA reads TGCGCCAGCAGCTATTCAGGGGCTAATGAAAAACTGTTTTTT.

J is TRBJ1-1 and V is TRBV7-8, with D possibly being TRBD1 (5 bases). The V end was cut by 5 bases, the J end by 2 bases, with 12 bases between. The CDR3 covers 14 residues. The germline gives CDR1 SGHVS, CDR2 FQNEAQ. The DNA for the CDR3 is TGTGCCAGCAGCCCCGTGGGGGTAAACACTGAAGCTTTCTTT. This translates into CASSPVGVNTEAFF.

This chain links TRBV7-2 with TRBJ1-6; D is unclear. Germline-derived CDR1 and CDR2 are SGHTA and FQGNSA. The ends were cut back, 6 bases at V and 7 bases at J, with 13 bases in the middle. The CDR3 extends over 14 amino acids. DNA of the CDR3: TGTGCCAGCAGTTATCGACCCGGGAATTCACCCCTCCACTTT. As protein: CASSYRPGNSPLHF.

This sequence joins TRBV7-9 and TRBJ1-2; possibly TRBD1 for D (5 bases). This CDR3 is built from 15 residues. Germline CDR1 and CDR2: SEHNR and FQNEAQ (reference sequence). The germline V and J ends were trimmed by 0 bases and 8 bases, with 16 bases remaining between them. DNA of the CDR3: TGTGCCAGCAGCTTAGCAGAGGGGATTAGATACGGCTACACCTTC. The encoded protein is CASSLAEGIRYGYTF.

This chain uses TRBV29-1 with TRBJ2-7, with 10 bases matching TRBD1. This CDR3 has 14 residues. Losses at the gene ends were 4 bases for V and 5 bases for J; bases not matched to a gene: 8. CDR1 SQVTM and CDR2 ANQGSEA come from the germline V gene. The CDR3 loop is CSVVGGQGIDEQYF. The CDR3 bases are TGCAGCGTTGTTGGGGGACAGGGGATCGACGAGCAGTACTTC.

This clone was seen once. The V gene is TRBV7-2, the J gene TRBJ2-1; a possible D gene is TRBD1 (5 bases). Germline assignment: CDR1 SGHTA and CDR2 FQGNSA. The CDR3 totals 14 residues. V was cut by 5 bases and J by 6 bases, with 14 bases left in between. CDR3 bases: TGTGCCAGCAGCCGGAGAGTGGGGCGCAATGAGCAGTTCTTC. This encodes CASSRRVGRNEQFF.

This clone has just a few counts. The chain is built from TRBV5-5 and TRBJ1-5, with 7 nucleotides matching TRBD1. The junction had 7 bases not matched to a gene; V was cut back by 0 bases and J by 4 bases. CDR1 is SGHKS and CDR2 is YYEKEE in the germline V gene (reference sequence). CDR3 length: 16 residues. Here the CDR3 reads CASSLGDRVVNQPQHF. The DNA for the CDR3 is TGTGCCAGCAGCTTGGGAGACAGGGTTGTGAATCAGCCCCAGCATTTT. Complete variable domain (other parts from reference TRBV5-5 and TRBJ1-5): DAGVTQSPTHLIKTRGQQVTLRCSPISGHKSVSWYQQVLGQGPQFIFQYYEKEERGRGNFPDRFSARQFPNYSSELNVNALLLGDSALYLCASSLGDRVVNQPQHFGDGTRLSIL.

This clone has just one count. The chain combines TRBV2 with TRBJ2-1; 9 bases are shared with TRBD1. The CDR3 runs to 14 residues. The J segment lost 6 bases and the V segment lost 9 bases, leaving 9 bases of the junction unmatched. Germline CDR1 reads SNHLY; CDR2 reads FYNNEI. CDR3 region: CASLTGTGSNEQFF. Here the CDR3 DNA reads TGTGCCAGTTTGACCGGGACAGGGAGCAATGAGCAGTTCTTC.

The genes are TRBV15 and TRBJ1-6; D call uncertain. This CDR3 is 12 amino acids long. V shed 3 bases and J shed 8 bases, with 5 bases lying between them. Germline CDR1 reads LNHNV; CDR2 reads YYDKDF (reference sequence). The CDR3 DNA reads as TGTGCCACCAGCAGTAACCATTCACCCCTCCACTTT. Amino acids: CATSSNHSPLHF.

The chain uses TRBV27 and TRBJ2-1; no definite D call. This CDR3 spans 11 amino acids. Germline V gene data show CDR1 as MNHEY and CDR2 as SMNVEV (reference sequence). With 6 bases removed from V and 9 bases from J, the gap between germline ends came to 9 bases. Here the CDR3 DNA reads TGTGCCAGCAGGTACAGAGGTGAGCAGTTCTTC. Protein product: CASRYRGEQFF.

The chain employs TRBV18 and TRBJ2-3, with 8 bases that match TRBD1. Germline lookup yields CDR1 KGHSH and CDR2 LQKENI. Trimming at V came to 3 bases and at J to 4 bases, leaving 6 bases not matched to a gene. The CDR3 is 15 residues long. The CDR3 spells CASSPTGQGADTQYF. Written as DNA, the CDR3 is TGTGCCAGCTCACCTACCGGACAGGGAGCAGATACGCAGTATTTT.

The chain uses TRBV28 and TRBJ1-4; D is ambiguous. V gave up 6 bases and J gave up 5 bases, with 13 bases separating them. The CDR3 is 14 residues long. CDR1 MDHEN and CDR2 SYDVKM come from the germline V gene. CDR3 residues: CASSLLQLNEKLFF. The CDR3 region has the DNA TGTGCCAGCAGCCTTCTCCAGTTAAATGAAAAACTGTTTTTT.

V usage is TRBV2 and J usage is TRBJ2-2, with 10 bases that match TRBD1. CDR3 length: 15 residues. V lost 6 bases, J lost 6 bases, and 7 bases stayed unmatched. Germline V gives CDR1 SNHLY, CDR2 FYNNEI. The CDR3 protein is CASSARTGGSGELFF. CDR3 DNA: TGTGCCAGCAGCGCTAGGACAGGGGGGTCCGGGGAGCTGTTTTTT.

The chain uses TRBV5-4 and TRBJ2-7; TRBD2 matches 9 bases. This CDR3 region has 16 residues. Per the germline V gene, CDR1 is SGHNT and CDR2 is YYREEE (reference sequence). With 5 bases clipped from V and 2 bases from J, the junction kept 11 bases outside the gene matches. The chain's CDR3 is CASSLISGSPPYEQYF. The CDR3, as DNA: TGTGCCAGCAGTCTTATTAGCGGGAGCCCCCCCTACGAGCAGTACTTC.

The V gene is TRBV19, the J gene TRBJ2-3, with D possibly being TRBD1 (7 bases). The CDR3 has 12 residues. The germline V and J ends were trimmed by 3 bases and 8 bases, with 9 bases remaining between them. CDR1 and CDR2 from the germline V gene are LNHDA and SQIVND (reference sequence). CDR3 amino acids: CASSIQGGTQYF. As DNA, the CDR3 is TGTGCCAGTAGTATCCAGGGGGGTACGCAGTATTTT.

The chain joins TRBV6-2 or TRBV6-3 to TRBJ2-7; possible D gene TRBD1, 6 bases. V dropped 4 bases and J dropped 0 bases, with 13 bases sitting between them. Germline-derived CDR1 and CDR2 are MNHEY and SVGEGT. The CDR3 has 15 residues. The CDR3 loop reads CASSLTGYFSYEQYF. The CDR3 DNA reads TGTGCCAGCAGTTTGACAGGATACTTCTCCTACGAGCAGTACTTC.

This clone was picked up a small number of times. The chain links TRBV5-4 to TRBJ1-4; TRBD1 agrees at 8 bases. CDR1 SGHNT and CDR2 YYREEE come from the germline V gene (reference sequence). V shed 2 bases, J shed 6 bases, and the junction held 6 bases outside the gene matches. The CDR3 has 15 amino acids. As DNA, the CDR3 is TGTGCCAGCAGCTTCACAGGGGGGAAAGATGAAAAACTGTTTTTT. It codes for CASSFTGGKDEKLFF.

The chain is built from TRBV7-9 and TRBJ2-3, with no clear D. The CDR3 has 14 amino acids. Germline V gene data show CDR1 as SEHNR and CDR2 as FQNEAQ (reference sequence). The germline V and J ends were trimmed by 6 bases and 0 bases, with 10 bases remaining between them. The CDR3, as DNA: TGTGCCAGCAGTAAAAGAATTAGCACAGATACGCAGTATTTT. This encodes CASSKRISTDTQYF.

The chain employs TRBV28 and TRBJ1-4; the D gene is possibly TRBD1 (6 bases). CDR1 MDHEN and CDR2 SYDVKM come from the germline V gene. Trimming shortened V by 10 bases and J by 8 bases, and 23 bases separated the two germline ends. The CDR3 is 15 amino acids. The CDR3 loop is CATCTTGDIKEKLFF. CDR3 nucleotides: TGTGCCACCTGCACAACCGGGGACATTAAAGAAAAACTGTTTTTT.

This clone has only a few counts. The chain recombines TRBV7-2 with TRBJ2-2, with 7 bases lining up with TRBD1. The V gene end was trimmed by 4 bases and the J gene end by 4 bases; junction bases not matched to a gene: 6. The germline V gene has CDR1 SGHTA and CDR2 FQGNSA. The CDR3 runs 15 residues. The CDR3 region has the DNA TGTGCCAGCAGCTACCAGAGGGGGCGCACCGGGGAGCTGTTTTTT. It codes for CASSYQRGRTGELFF.

V and J are TRBV28 and TRBJ1-3; possible D gene TRBD1, 6 bases. Germline loops: CDR1 MDHEN, CDR2 SYDVKM. The germline V and J ends were trimmed by 10 bases and 4 bases, with 20 bases remaining between them. The CDR3 spans 15 residues. CDR3 coding DNA: TGTGCCACCGTACCCAGGGGTTCTAACGGAAACACCATATATTTT. Amino acids: CATVPRGSNGNTIYF.

This clone was found a few times. Other DNA sequences in this sample translate to the same CDR3. The V and J genes are TRBV25-1 and TRBJ1-5, with unresolved D. V was clipped by 4 bases and J by 1 base, with 8 bases between them. CDR1 and CDR2 from the germline V gene are MGHDK and SYGVNS. The CDR3 is 14 amino acids. The CDR3 DNA sequence: TGTGCCAGCAGTGGAGCGGGAAGCAATCAGCCCCAGCATTTT. The encoded protein is CASSGAGSNQPQHF.

The rearrangement uses TRBV5-4 and TRBJ1-1; D remains unclear. The length of the CDR3 is 12 residues. Trimming shortened V by 4 bases and J by 8 bases, and 12 bases separated the two germline ends. Germline CDR1 SGHNT, CDR2 YYREEE (reference sequence). DNA for the CDR3: TGTGCCAGCAGCCCCAGTGCGGGGGAAGCTTTCTTT. Residues: CASSPSAGEAFF.

With respect to this clone: A read error is possible here, since a much larger clone lies one base away. This rearrangement joins TRBV30 to TRBJ1-5; no clear D. Germline lookup yields CDR1 GTSNPN and CDR2 SVGIG (reference sequence). The CDR3 covers 13 residues. Trimming took off 2 bases at V and 0 bases at J, with 5 bases between the two ends. Written as DNA, the CDR3 is TGTGCCTGGAGTATGGATAGCAATCAGCCCCAGCATTTT. Protein product: CAWSMDSNQPQHF.

There are a few counts of this clone. Other DNA variants within this sample encode the same CDR3. V usage is TRBV4-3 and J usage is TRBJ1-4, with D perhaps TRBD1 (6 bases). CDR1 LGHNA and CDR2 YSLEER come from the germline V gene. V shed 0 bases and J shed 5 bases, with 10 bases lying between them. The CDR3 consists of 15 residues. The CDR3 region has the DNA TGCGCCAGCAGCCAAGAAGGGCAGGGGAATGAAAAACTGTTTTTT. Protein: CASSQEGQGNEKLFF.

The chain has TRBV7-2 and TRBJ1-1; 8 bases are shared with TRBD1. V was pared by 1 base and J by 4 bases, with 2 bases of the junction left unmatched. The CDR3 has 14 amino acids. Germline V gene data show CDR1 as SGHTA and CDR2 as FQGNSA. CDR3 nucleotide sequence: TGTGCCAGCAGCTTAGACAGGGGGGGCACTGAAGCTTTCTTT. This encodes CASSLDRGGTEAFF.

The chain carries TRBV9 and TRBJ1-1; a weak D match, TRBD1 (5 bases). The germline V and J ends were trimmed by 0 bases and 10 bases, with 16 bases remaining between them. Germline-derived CDR1 and CDR2 are SGDLS and YYNGEE. The CDR3 contains 14 residues. The CDR3 bases are TGTGCCAGCAGCGTAGAAGATATGGGGAGGGGAGCTTTCTTT. This codes for CASSVEDMGRGAFF.

This rearrangement joins TRBV28 to TRBJ1-2; D perhaps matches TRBD1 (5 bases). CDR3 length: 15 amino acids. The germline gives CDR1 MDHEN, CDR2 SYDVKM. With 3 bases removed from V and 4 bases from J, the gap between germline ends came to 15 bases. DNA for the CDR3: TGTGCCAGCAGTTTTTTTGACAGCCTAGTCTATGGCTACACCTTC. Translated, it gives CASSFFDSLVYGYTF.

The chain links TRBV21-1 to TRBJ2-1; TRBD2, the table's D call, lacks a check against the DNA. TRBV21-1 is a documented pseudogene. This CDR3 has 15 residues. CDR3: CASSKVGLAPNEQFF. CDR3 nucleotides: TGTGCCAGCAGCAAAGTGGGACTAGCACCCAATGAGCAGTTCTTC.

The rearrangement links TRBV7-2 to TRBJ2-3; 14 nucleotides match TRBD2. The CDR3 consists of 17 residues. The V segment lost 0 bases and the J segment 8 bases; nucleotides outside the gene matches: 7. Looked up from germline, CDR1 is SGHTA and CDR2 is FQGNSA. The CDR3 loop is CASSLAGTSGSRGTQYF. The DNA for the CDR3 is TGTGCCAGCAGCTTAGCTGGGACTAGCGGGAGTAGGGGTACGCAGTATTTT.

The chain couples TRBV28 to TRBJ2-7; the match to TRBD2 covers 11 bases. This CDR3 has 16 amino acids. CDR1 MDHEN and CDR2 SYDVKM come from the germline V gene. Unmatched junction bases numbered 11, after V lost 6 bases and J lost 4 bases. The CDR3 here is CASSLSLAGDSYEQYF. The DNA for the CDR3 is TGTGCCAGCAGCCTTTCACTAGCGGGAGACAGTTACGAGCAGTACTTC.